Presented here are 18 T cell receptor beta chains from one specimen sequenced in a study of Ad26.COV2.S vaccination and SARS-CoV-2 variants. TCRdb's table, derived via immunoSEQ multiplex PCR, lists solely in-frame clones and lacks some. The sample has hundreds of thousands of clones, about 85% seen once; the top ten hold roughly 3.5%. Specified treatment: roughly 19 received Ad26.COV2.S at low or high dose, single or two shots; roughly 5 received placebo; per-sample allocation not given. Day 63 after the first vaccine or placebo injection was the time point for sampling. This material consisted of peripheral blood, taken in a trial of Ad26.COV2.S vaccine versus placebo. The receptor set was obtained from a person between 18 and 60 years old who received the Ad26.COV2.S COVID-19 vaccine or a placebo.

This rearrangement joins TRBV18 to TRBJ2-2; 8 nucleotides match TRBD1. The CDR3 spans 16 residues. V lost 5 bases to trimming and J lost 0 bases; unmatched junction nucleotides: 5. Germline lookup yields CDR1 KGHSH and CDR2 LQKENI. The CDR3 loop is CASSVRQGPNTGELFF. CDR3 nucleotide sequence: TGTGCCAGCTCAGTTAGACAGGGGCCGAACACCGGGGAGCTGTTTTTT. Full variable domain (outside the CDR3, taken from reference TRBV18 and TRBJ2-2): NAGVMQNPRHLVRRRGQEARLRCSPMKGHSHVYWYRQLPEEGLKFMVYLQKENIIDESGMPKERFSAEFPKEGPSILRIQQVVRGDSAAYFCASSVRQGPNTGELFFGEGSRLTVL.

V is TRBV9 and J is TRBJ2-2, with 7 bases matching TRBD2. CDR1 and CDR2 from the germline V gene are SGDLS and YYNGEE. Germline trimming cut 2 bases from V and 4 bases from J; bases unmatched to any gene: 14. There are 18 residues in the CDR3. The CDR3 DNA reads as TGTGCCAGCAGCGTGCCCTCTAGGGGCGGGAGTGGCACCGGGGAGCTGTTTTTT. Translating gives CASSVPSRGGSGTGELFF.

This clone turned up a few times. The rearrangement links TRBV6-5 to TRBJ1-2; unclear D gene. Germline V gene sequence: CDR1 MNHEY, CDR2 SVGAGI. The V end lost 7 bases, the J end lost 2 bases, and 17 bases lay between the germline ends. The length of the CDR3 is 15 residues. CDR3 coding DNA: TGTGCCAGCACCAAAGAGAGAGGCAGGAACTATGGCTACACCTTC. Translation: CASTKERGRNYGYTF.

The CDR3 nucleotides read TGTGCCACCAGTGCCTTACTAGCGGGAGGCTACAATGAGCAGTTCTTC. This gives the protein CATSALLAGGYNEQFF. The chain carries TRBV24-1 and TRBJ2-1; 12 nucleotides align to TRBD2. The germline gives CDR1 KGHDR, CDR2 SFDVKD. The length of the CDR3 is 16 residues. V lost 5 bases, J lost 3 bases, and 4 bases stayed unmatched.

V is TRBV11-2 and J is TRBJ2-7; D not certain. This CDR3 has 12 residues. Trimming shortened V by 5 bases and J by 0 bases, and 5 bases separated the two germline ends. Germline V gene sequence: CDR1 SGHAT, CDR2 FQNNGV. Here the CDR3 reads CASSPSSYEQYF. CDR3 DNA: TGTGCCAGCAGCCCTAGCTCCTACGAGCAGTACTTC.

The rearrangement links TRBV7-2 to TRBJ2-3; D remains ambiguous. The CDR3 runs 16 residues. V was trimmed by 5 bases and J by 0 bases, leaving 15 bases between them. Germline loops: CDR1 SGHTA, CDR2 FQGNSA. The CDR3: CASSLPSARSTDTQYF. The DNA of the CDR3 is TGTGCCAGCAGCCTCCCGTCTGCTCGTAGCACAGATACGCAGTATTTT. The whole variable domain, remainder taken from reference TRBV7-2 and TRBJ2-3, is GAGVSQSPSNKVTEKGKDVELRCDPISGHTALYWYRQSLGQGLEFLIYFQGNSAPDKSGLPSDRFSAERTGGSVSTLTIQRTQQEDSAVYLCASSLPSARSTDTQYFGPGTRLTVL.

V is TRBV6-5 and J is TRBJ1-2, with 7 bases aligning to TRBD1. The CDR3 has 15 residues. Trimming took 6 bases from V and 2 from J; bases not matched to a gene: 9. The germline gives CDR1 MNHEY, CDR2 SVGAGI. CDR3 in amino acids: CASSLTGSPNYGYTF. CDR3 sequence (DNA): TGTGCCAGCAGCCTGACAGGGTCCCCCAACTATGGCTACACCTTC.

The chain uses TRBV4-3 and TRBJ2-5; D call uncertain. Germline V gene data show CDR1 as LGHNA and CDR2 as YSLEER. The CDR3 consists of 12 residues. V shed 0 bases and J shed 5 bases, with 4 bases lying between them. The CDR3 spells CASSQDMETQYF. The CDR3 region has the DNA TGCGCCAGCAGCCAAGACATGGAGACCCAGTACTTC.

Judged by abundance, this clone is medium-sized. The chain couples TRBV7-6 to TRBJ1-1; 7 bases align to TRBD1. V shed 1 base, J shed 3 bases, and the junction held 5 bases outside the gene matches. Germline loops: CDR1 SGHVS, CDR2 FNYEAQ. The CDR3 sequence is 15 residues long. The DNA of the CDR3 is TGTGCCAGCAGCTTAGTAGGGGGCCTAGACACTGAAGCTTTCTTT. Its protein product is CASSLVGGLDTEAFF.

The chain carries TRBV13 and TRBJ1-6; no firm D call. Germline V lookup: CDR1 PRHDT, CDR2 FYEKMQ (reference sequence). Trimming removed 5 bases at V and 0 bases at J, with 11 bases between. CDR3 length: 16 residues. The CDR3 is CASSPEMSSYNSPLHF. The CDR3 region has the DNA TGTGCCAGCAGCCCGGAGATGAGCTCCTATAATTCACCCCTCCACTTT.

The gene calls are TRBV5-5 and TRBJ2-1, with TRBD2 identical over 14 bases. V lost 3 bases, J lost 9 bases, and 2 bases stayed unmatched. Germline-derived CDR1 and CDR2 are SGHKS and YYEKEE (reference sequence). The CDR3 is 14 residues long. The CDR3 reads CASSWGLAGVEQFF. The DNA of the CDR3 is TGTGCCAGCAGCTGGGGACTAGCGGGGGTTGAGCAGTTCTTC.

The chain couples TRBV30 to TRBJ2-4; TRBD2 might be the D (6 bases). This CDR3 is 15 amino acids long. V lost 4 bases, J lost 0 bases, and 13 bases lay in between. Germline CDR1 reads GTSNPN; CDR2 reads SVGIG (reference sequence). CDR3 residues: CAWKPSEIAKNIQYF. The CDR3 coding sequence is TGTGCCTGGAAGCCTAGCGAGATAGCCAAAAACATTCAGTACTTC.

CDR3 nucleotides: TGTGCCAGTAGGCGGGACAGGGACCGTGACTATGGCTACACCTTC. Protein: CASRRDRDRDYGYTF. The J gene is TRBJ1-2, the V gene TRBV5-5, with 9 bases lining up with TRBD1. Germline V gene data show CDR1 as SGHKS and CDR2 as YYEKEE (reference sequence). The V gene end was trimmed by 8 bases and the J gene end by 3 bases; junction bases not matched to a gene: 11. The CDR3 is 15 residues long.

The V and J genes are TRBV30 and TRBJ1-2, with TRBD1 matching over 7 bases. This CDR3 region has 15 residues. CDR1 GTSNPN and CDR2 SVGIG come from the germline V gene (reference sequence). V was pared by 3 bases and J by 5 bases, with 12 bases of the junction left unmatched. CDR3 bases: TGTGCCTGGAGGGGGGGTCGACAGGGCGTTTATGGCTACACCTTC. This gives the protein CAWRGGRQGVYGYTF.

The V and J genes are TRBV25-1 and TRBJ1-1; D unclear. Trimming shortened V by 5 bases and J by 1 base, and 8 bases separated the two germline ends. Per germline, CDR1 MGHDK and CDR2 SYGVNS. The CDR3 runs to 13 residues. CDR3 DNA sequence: TGTGCCAGCAGTTTTCAGGAGAACACTGAAGCTTTCTTT. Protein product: CASSFQENTEAFF.

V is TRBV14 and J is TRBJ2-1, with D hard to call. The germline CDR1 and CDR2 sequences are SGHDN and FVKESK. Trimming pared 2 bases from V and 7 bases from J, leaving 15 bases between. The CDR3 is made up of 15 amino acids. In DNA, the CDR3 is TGTGCCAGCAGCCAACGTATCCCCGTAGGGAATGAGCAGTTCTTC. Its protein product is CASSQRIPVGNEQFF.

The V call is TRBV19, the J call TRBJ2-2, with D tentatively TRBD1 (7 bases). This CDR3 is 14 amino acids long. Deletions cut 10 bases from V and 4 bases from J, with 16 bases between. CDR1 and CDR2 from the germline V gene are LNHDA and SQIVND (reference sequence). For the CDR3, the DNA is TGTGCCATTGAGGAGGGGGCGGGCACCGGGGAGCTGTTTTTT. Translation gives CAIEEGAGTGELFF.

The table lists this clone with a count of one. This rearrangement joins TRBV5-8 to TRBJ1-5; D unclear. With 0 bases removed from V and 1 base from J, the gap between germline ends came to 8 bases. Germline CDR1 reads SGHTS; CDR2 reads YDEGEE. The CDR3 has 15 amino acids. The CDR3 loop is CASSLGVVSNQPQHF. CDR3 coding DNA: TGTGCCAGCAGCTTGGGGGTCGTGAGCAATCAGCCCCAGCATTTT.